This passage covers 11 T cell receptor beta chains from one sample sequenced in a study of early T cells in non-severe SARS-CoV-2 infection. TCRdb re-called the 5' RACE reads with MiXCR, one entry per CDR3 protein. The sample yields 90,000 to 100,000 distinct CDR3 sequences, 13% seen once. Sequences were obtained from whole blood. The source of these receptors is an adult who was a healthcare worker with PCR-confirmed SARS-CoV-2 infection or an uninfected control (not recorded which).

V is TRBV7-9 and J is TRBJ2-2; D may be TRBD1 (5 bases). The germline gives CDR1 SEHNR, CDR2 FQNEAQ (reference sequence). Trimming stripped 5 bases from V and 1 base from J, with 14 bases between. This CDR3 is 16 amino acids long. CDR3 nucleotide sequence: TGTGCCAGCAGCACCTTCCTCGACAGGAACACCGGGGAGCTGTTTTTT. Protein: CASSTFLDRNTGELFF.

This clonotype was counted many times. The gene calls are TRBV5-1 and TRBJ1-4; no firm D call. From germline, CDR1 is SGHRS and CDR2 YFSETQ. The CDR3 totals 15 residues. The V and J ends lost 3 bases and 4 bases respectively, with 13 bases between them. CDR3 nucleotide sequence: TGCGCCAGCAGCTATGACAACTCCGTTAATGAAAAACTGTTTTTT. Amino acids: CASSYDNSVNEKLFF.

The sample holds many counts of this clonotype. The gene calls are TRBV6-5 and TRBJ2-4; D is uncertain. This CDR3 spans 14 amino acids. Trimming left V 6 bases short and J 0 bases short, with 9 bases between. Looked up from germline, CDR1 is MNHEY and CDR2 is SVGAGI. The CDR3 loop reads CASSPSLAKNIQYF. CDR3 DNA sequence: TGTGCCAGCAGCCCATCCCTAGCCAAAAACATTCAGTACTTC.

In its sample, this clonotype was seen a few times. The rearrangement joins TRBV12-3 or TRBV12-4 to TRBJ2-3, with D possibly TRBD2 on 6 matching bases. V was cut by 4 bases and J by 2 bases, with 13 bases left in between. CDR3 length: 15 amino acids. DNA for the CDR3: TGTGCCAGCAGTTCGACTGGAGGGTCCACAGATACGCAGTATTTT. This translates into CASSSTGGSTDTQYF.

This clonotype was seen at least ten times. This sequence joins TRBV28 and TRBJ1-5, with D possibly matching TRBD1 (6 bases). Per germline, CDR1 MDHEN and CDR2 SYDVKM. V gave up 6 bases and J gave up 2 bases, with 14 bases separating them. The CDR3 length is 15 residues. The CDR3 is CASRPSGAGNQPQHF. As DNA, the CDR3 is TGTGCCAGCAGGCCCTCAGGGGCCGGCAATCAGCCCCAGCATTTT.

The V gene is TRBV28, the J gene TRBJ1-2; maybe TRBD1 (6 bases). In germline, CDR1 is MDHEN, CDR2 SYDVKM. The CDR3 consists of 12 residues. The V end lost 5 bases, the J end lost 10 bases, and 14 bases lay between the germline ends. The CDR3 nucleotides read TGTGCCAGCAGTAAACAGGGACTGACCTACACCTTC. This sequence encodes CASSKQGLTYTF.

This clonotype was recorded many times. The chain uses TRBV3-1 and TRBJ2-7, with no clear D. This CDR3 region has 15 residues. Germline CDR1 is LGHDT and CDR2 is YNNKEL (reference sequence). The V gene lost 1 base and the J gene lost 0 bases, with 10 bases spanning the gap. The CDR3 region is CASSQGAQISYEQYF. CDR3 sequence (DNA): TGTGCCAGCAGCCAAGGGGCACAGATCTCCTACGAGCAGTACTTC.

To note about this clonotype: An end of the junction does not agree with germline; a read error may underlie this. The chain combines TRBV5-6 with TRBJ2-1, with D perhaps matching TRBD2 (5 bases). This CDR3 is built from 13 residues. CDR1 and CDR2 (germline): SGHDT, YYEEEE. The CDR3 region has the DNA TGTGCCAGCAGCTTAGGCGGTAGGACCCTCGGGATCTTC. Amino acid sequence: CASSLGGRTLGIF.

This clonotype was detected many times. V is TRBV6-5 and J is TRBJ2-7, with D perhaps TRBD1 (5 bases). The germline gives CDR1 MNHEY, CDR2 SVGAGI. Trimming removed 2 bases from V and 4 bases from J, with 9 bases in between. The CDR3 consists of 13 residues. The CDR3 nucleotides read TGTGCCAGCAGTTACAGGGGAAGGTACGAGCAGTACTTC. This translates into CASSYRGRYEQYF.

This clonotype was observed a handful of times. The chain employs TRBV7-8 and TRBJ2-5; 10 bases fit TRBD2. CDR1 is SGHVS, CDR2 FQNEAQ, per germline. The length of the CDR3 is 15 residues. The ends lost 1 base at V and 1 base at J; junction bases unmatched: 0. In DNA form, the CDR3 reads TGTGCCAGCAGCTTAGAGCGGGGGGGCCAAGAGACCCAGTACTTC. Translating it yields CASSLERGGQETQYF.

The chain combines TRBV5-6 with TRBJ1-1, with 9 bases that match TRBD1. V lost 4 bases and J lost 0; bases outside the gene matches: 7. The CDR3 spans 16 residues. CDR1 is SGHDT and CDR2 is YYEEEE in the germline V gene. The CDR3 reads CASSQIQGALNTEAFF. The CDR3 DNA is TGTGCCAGCAGCCAGATACAGGGGGCGTTGAACACTGAAGCTTTCTTT.